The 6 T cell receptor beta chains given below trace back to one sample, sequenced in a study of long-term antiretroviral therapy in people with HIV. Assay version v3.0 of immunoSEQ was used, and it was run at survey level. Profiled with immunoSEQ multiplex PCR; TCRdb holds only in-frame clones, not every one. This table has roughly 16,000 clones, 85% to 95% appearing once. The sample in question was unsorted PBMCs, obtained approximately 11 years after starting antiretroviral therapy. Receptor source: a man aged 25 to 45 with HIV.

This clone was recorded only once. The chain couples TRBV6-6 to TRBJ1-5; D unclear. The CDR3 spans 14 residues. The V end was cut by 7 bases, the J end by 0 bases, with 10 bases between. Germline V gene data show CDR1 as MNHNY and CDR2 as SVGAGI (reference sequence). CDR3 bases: TGTGCCAGCATGGCCGAGCTTAGCAATCAGCCCCAGCATTTT. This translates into CASMAELSNQPQHF.

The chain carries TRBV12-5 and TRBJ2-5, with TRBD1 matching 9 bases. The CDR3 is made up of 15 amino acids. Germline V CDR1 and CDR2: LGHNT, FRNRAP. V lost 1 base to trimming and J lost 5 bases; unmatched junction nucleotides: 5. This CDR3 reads CASGLGQGGVETQYF. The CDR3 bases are TGTGCTAGTGGTTTGGGACAGGGGGGGGTTGAGACCCAGTACTTC.

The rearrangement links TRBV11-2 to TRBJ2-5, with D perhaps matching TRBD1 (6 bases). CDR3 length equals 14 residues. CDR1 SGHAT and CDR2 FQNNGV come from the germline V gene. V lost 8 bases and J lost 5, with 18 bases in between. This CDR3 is CASSPRRGGETQYF. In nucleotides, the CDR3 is TGTGCCAGCTCCCCGAGGAGAGGGGGTGAGACCCAGTACTTC.

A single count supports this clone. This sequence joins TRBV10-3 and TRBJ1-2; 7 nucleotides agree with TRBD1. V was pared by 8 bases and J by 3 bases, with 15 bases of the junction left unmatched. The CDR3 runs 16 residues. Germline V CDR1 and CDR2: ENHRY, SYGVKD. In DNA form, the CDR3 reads TGTGCCATCGCTCCTTGGGAGGGGGCAGGTGACTATGGCTACACCTTC. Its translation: CAIAPWEGAGDYGYTF.

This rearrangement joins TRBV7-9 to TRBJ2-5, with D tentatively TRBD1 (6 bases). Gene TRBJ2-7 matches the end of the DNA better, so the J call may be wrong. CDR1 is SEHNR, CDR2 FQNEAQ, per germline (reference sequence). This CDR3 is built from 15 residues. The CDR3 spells CASSFLRGFSYEQYF. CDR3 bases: TGTGCCAGCAGCTTCCTAAGGGGGTTCTCCTACGAGCAGTACTTC.

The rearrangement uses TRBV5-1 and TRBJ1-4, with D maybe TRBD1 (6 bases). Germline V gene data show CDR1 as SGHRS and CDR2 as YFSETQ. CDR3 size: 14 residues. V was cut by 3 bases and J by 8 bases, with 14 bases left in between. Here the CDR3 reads CASSSRGGGEKLFF. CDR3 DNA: TGCGCCAGCAGCTCCCGAGGGGGAGGCGAAAAACTGTTTTTT.